The clone carrying this T cell receptor (beta chain) was detected only a few times. Its specificity is unknown. TCRdb re-called the reads through MiXCR, storing one row per CDR3 protein. The table records about 15,000 distinct CDR3 sequences, 20% of them present only once. This specimen belongs to a study of liver allograft versus peripheral blood T cells. Study-level information: Recipients' peripheral blood supplied the T cell receptor repertoires against which those in transplanted livers were compared. Whole-study findings and limits: Peripheral blood repertoires reportedly differed from the T cell receptor repertoires found inside liver allografts.

The CDR3 is 19 amino acids. The V and J ends lost 0 bases and 0 bases respectively, with 18 bases between them. Germline loops: CDR1 MNHEY, CDR2 SVGEGT. The V and J genes are TRBV6-2 or TRBV6-3 and TRBJ2-1; D is possibly TRBD1 or TRBD2 (5 bases each). This receptor was identified in a human patient who had a liver transplant. Some T cells may have come from the graft donor. CDR3 DNA sequence: TGTGCCAGCAGTTACTCGACACCAGCCGGGGCCGGCTCCTACAATGAGCAGTTCTTC. Translating gives CASSYSTPAGAGSYNEQFF.